This TCR beta chain was sequenced in a study of chemoradiotherapy in HPV16-positive cancers. In its sample, this clone was seen once. TCRdb keeps only in-frame clones here, not all; method: immunoSEQ multiplex PCR. Seen here are more than 13,000 clones, roughly 88% observed once, and the top ten hold around 3.8%. Over chemoradiotherapy, repertoires were sampled more than once. V was cut by 0 bases and J by 2 bases, with 7 bases left in between. The germline CDR1 and CDR2 sequences are SGHDN and FVKESK. The CDR3 loop spans 14 amino acids. The sample consisted of blood, taken from a patient who underwent chemoradiotherapy. The sequence was collected from a human donor with HPV-associated anogenital cancer. The chain combines TRBV14 with TRBJ1-2; possible D gene TRBD1, 6 bases. Written as DNA, the CDR3 is TGTGCCAGCAGCCAAGATCAGGGGAACTATGGCTACACCTTC. Encoded protein: CASSQDQGNYGYTF. Based on the CDR3 plus reference TRBV14 and TRBJ1-2, the full variable domain is EAGVTQFPSHSVIEKGQTVTLRCDPISGHDNLYWYRRVMGKEIKFLLHFVKESKQDESGMPNNRFLAERTGGTYSTLKVQPAELEDSGVYFCASSQDQGNYGYTFGSGTRLTVV.